These T cell receptor beta chains were read from a single sample in a study of T cell responses to AZD1222 COVID-19 vaccine. Sequenced by immunoSEQ multiplex PCR; TCRdb stores in-frame clones only, minus some. The sample lists about 120,000 clones; approximately 90% were seen once. Sequenced here: peripheral blood, sampled on day 0 of AZD1222 vaccination. All receptors derive from an adult in good health. Each CDR3 is given with its conserved first and last residue. The order of the fields is J gene, clone size, V gene, D gene, CDR3 protein, CDR3 DNA. A D gene is named only where the DNA matches it firmly. Not all rows give a size; the values are once, few, many and, for expanded clones, a class.

J: TRBJ1-6
size: NA
V: TRBV6-5
D: NA
CDR3: CASTRTTGLNSPLHF
DNA: TGTGCCAGCACCCGAACGACAGGCCTCAATTCACCCCTCCACTTT

J: TRBJ1-1
size: NA
V: TRBV28
D: NA
CDR3: CASSLTRMNTEAFF
DNA: TGTGCCAGCAGTTTAACCAGGATGAACACTGAAGCTTTCTTT

J: TRBJ1-6
size: NA
V: TRBV11-2
D: NA
CDR3: CASSLRAAYNSPLHF
DNA: TGTGCCAGCAGCTTAAGGGCAGCTTATAATTCACCCCTCCACTTT

J: TRBJ2-5
size: NA
V: TRBV6-5
D: NA
CDR3: CASSYGHQGPQETQYF
DNA: TGTGCCAGCAGTTACGGCCACCAGGGGCCCCAAGAGACCCAGTACTTC

J: TRBJ2-1
size: NA
V: TRBV6-5
D: NA
CDR3: CASSYSGGSYNEQFF
DNA: TGTGCCAGCAGTTACTCGGGCGGGTCCTACAATGAGCAGTTCTTC

J: TRBJ1-2
size: NA
V: TRBV6-1
D: NA
CDR3: CASSTRRSMDGYTF
DNA: TGTGCCAGCAGTACACGACGGAGTATGGACGGCTACACCTTC

J: TRBJ1-4
size: NA
V: TRBV5-4
D: TRBD1
CDR3: CASSLPGQDEKLFF
DNA: TGTGCCAGCAGCCTCCCGGGACAGGATGAAAAACTGTTTTTT

J: TRBJ2-2
size: NA
V: TRBV5-1
D: TRBD2
CDR3: CASSSRTSGLHTGELFF
DNA: TGCGCCAGCAGCTCGCGGACTAGCGGGCTTCACACCGGGGAGCTGTTTTTT

J: TRBJ2-1
size: NA
V: TRBV5-1
D: TRBD2
CDR3: CASSSGAGVTYNEQFF
DNA: TGCGCCAGCAGCTCTGGAGCGGGGGTTACCTACAATGAGCAGTTCTTC

J: TRBJ1-2
size: NA
V: TRBV7-9
D: TRBD1
CDR3: CASSPVATGGYYGYTF
DNA: TGTGCCAGCAGCCCAGTCGCGACAGGGGGCTACTATGGCTACACCTTC

J: TRBJ1-4
size: NA
V: TRBV9
D: TRBD1
CDR3: CASSEGQGNEKLFF
DNA: TGTGCCAGCAGCGAGGGACAGGGTAATGAAAAACTGTTTTTT

J: TRBJ1-1
size: NA
V: TRBV3-1/TRBV3-2
D: NA
CDR3: CASSQVQGSGNTEAFF
DNA: TGTGCCAGCAGCCAAGTGCAGGGAAGTGGCAACACTGAAGCTTTCTTT

J: TRBJ2-1
size: NA
V: TRBV10-3
D: TRBD2
CDR3: CAISKGLAGARNEQFF
DNA: TGTGCCATCAGTAAGGGACTAGCGGGAGCCCGCAATGAGCAGTTCTTC

J: TRBJ2-7
size: few
V: TRBV5-1
D: TRBD2
CDR3: CASRRGADSPYEQYF
DNA: TGCGCCAGCAGGCGGGGGGCGGATTCTCCCTACGAGCAGTACTTC

J: TRBJ1-5
size: NA
V: TRBV19
D: TRBD1
CDR3: CASSTSGTGDQPQHF
DNA: TGTGCCAGTAGTACCTCCGGGACAGGCGATCAGCCCCAGCATTTT

J: TRBJ1-2
size: NA
V: TRBV2
D: NA
CDR3: CASRALRGGYTF
DNA: TGTGCCAGCAGGGCCCTCAGAGGCGGCTACACCTTC

J: TRBJ2-1
size: NA
V: TRBV6-2/TRBV6-3
D: TRBD2
CDR3: CASSYSGLAGDFNEQFF
DNA: TGTGCCAGCAGTTACTCTGGACTAGCGGGAGATTTCAATGAGCAGTTCTTC

J: TRBJ2-7
size: NA
V: TRBV3-1/TRBV3-2
D: NA
CDR3: CASSQDPLITEQYF
DNA: TGTGCCAGCAGCCAAGACCCACTGATTACGGAGCAGTACTTC

J: TRBJ1-1
size: NA
V: TRBV18
D: NA
CDR3: CASSPIPAGNTEAFF
DNA: TGTGCCAGCTCACCCATCCCGGCAGGAAACACTGAAGCTTTCTTT

J: TRBJ1-1
size: NA
V: TRBV11-2
D: NA
CDR3: CASSLRGGNTEAFF
DNA: TGTGCCAGCAGCTTAAGGGGTGGGAACACTGAAGCTTTCTTT

J: TRBJ1-3
size: NA
V: TRBV9
D: NA
CDR3: CASSVDLGISGNTIYF
DNA: TGTGCCAGCAGCGTAGATCTGGGGATATCTGGAAACACCATATATTTT

J: TRBJ2-5
size: NA
V: TRBV11-3
D: NA
CDR3: CASSAQETQYF
DNA: TGTGCCAGCAGCGCTCAAGAGACCCAGTACTTC

J: TRBJ2-5
size: NA
V: TRBV5-4
D: NA
CDR3: CASGTGSLHQETQYF
DNA: TGTGCCAGCGGAACAGGGTCCCTTCACCAAGAGACCCAGTACTTC

J: TRBJ2-7
size: NA
V: TRBV7-2
D: TRBD1
CDR3: CASSPWTGAVSYEQYF
DNA: TGTGCCAGCAGCCCGTGGACAGGGGCTGTGTCCTACGAGCAGTACTTC

J: TRBJ2-3
size: NA
V: TRBV20-1
D: NA
CDR3: CSARVKDTQYF
DNA: TGCAGTGCTAGAGTTAAGGATACGCAGTATTTT

J: TRBJ2-7
size: NA
V: TRBV19
D: NA
CDR3: CASSITAGLTYEQYF
DNA: TGTGCCAGTAGTATAACGGCAGGCCTTACCTACGAGCAGTACTTC

J: TRBJ1-2
size: NA
V: TRBV5-1
D: NA
CDR3: CASSLALGLGDGYTF
DNA: TGCGCCAGCAGCTTGGCCCTAGGTCTTGGGGATGGCTACACCTTC

J: TRBJ2-1
size: NA
V: TRBV18
D: NA
CDR3: CASSPSGPSSSYNEQFF
DNA: TGTGCCAGCTCACCATCTGGACCGTCGAGCTCCTACAATGAGCAGTTCTTC